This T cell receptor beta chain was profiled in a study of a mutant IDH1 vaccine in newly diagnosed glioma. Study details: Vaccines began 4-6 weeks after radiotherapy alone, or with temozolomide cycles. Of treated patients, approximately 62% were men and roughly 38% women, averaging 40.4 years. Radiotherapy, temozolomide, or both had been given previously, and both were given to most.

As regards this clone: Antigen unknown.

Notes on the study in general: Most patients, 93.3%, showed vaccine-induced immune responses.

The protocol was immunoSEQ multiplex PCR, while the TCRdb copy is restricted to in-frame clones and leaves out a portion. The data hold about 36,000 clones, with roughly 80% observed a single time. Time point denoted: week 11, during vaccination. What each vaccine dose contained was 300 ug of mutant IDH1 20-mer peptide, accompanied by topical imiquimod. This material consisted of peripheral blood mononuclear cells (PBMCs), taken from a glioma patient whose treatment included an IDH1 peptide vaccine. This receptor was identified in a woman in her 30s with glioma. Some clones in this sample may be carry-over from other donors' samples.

CDR3 region: CASSPSSVYTQYF. The CDR3 DNA follows: TGTGCCAGCAGTCCCTCGTCGGTATATACGCAGTATTTT. The V call is TRBV27, the J call TRBJ2-3; D not resolved. Trimming pared 5 bases from V and 7 bases from J, leaving 13 bases between. Germline V CDR1 and CDR2: MNHEY, SMNVEV (reference sequence). The CDR3 is 13 residues long.